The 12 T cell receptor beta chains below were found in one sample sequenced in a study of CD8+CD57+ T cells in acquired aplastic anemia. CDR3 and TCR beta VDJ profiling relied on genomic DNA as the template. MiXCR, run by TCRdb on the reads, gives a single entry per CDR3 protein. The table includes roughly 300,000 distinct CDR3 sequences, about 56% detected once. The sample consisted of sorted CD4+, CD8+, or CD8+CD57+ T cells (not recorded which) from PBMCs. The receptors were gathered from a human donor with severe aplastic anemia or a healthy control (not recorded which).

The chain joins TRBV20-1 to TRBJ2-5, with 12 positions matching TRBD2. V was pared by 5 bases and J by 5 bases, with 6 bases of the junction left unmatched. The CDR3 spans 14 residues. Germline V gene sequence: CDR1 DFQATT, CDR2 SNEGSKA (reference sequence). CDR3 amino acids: CSAPTSGGVETQYF. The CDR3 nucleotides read TGCAGTGCTCCGACTAGCGGGGGAGTGGAGACCCAGTACTTC.

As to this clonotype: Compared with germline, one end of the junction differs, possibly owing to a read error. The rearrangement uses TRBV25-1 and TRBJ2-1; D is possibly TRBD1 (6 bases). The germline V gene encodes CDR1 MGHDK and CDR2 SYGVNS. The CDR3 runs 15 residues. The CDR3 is CASSARGTARNEQSF. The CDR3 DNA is TGTGCCAGCAGTGCTAGGGGGACGGCCCGCAATGAGCAGTCCTTC.

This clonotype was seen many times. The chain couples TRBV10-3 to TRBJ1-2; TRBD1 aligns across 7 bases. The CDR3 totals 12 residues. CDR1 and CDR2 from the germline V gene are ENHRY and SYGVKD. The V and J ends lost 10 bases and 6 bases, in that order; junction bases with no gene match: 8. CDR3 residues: CATHGQADGYTF. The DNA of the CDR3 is TGTGCCACCCACGGACAGGCGGATGGCTACACCTTC.

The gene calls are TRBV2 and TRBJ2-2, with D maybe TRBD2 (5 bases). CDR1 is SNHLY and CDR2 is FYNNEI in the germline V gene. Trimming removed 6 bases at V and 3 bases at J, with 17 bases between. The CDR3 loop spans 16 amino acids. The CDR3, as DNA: TGTGCCAGCAGCGGCCGTGAGAGGAGGTACACCGGGGAGCTGTTTTTT. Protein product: CASSGRERRYTGELFF.

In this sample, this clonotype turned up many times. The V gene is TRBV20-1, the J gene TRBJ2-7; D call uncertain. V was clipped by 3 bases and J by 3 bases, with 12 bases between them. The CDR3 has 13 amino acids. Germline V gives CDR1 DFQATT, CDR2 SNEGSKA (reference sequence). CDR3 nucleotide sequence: TGCAGTGCTAGTTTGGGTACCGTCTACGAGCAGTACTTC. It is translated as CSASLGTVYEQYF.

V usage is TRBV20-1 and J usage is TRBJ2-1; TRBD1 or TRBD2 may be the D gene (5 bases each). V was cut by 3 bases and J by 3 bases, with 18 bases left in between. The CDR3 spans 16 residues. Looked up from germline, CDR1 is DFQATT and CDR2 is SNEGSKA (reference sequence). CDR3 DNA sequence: TGCAGTGCTAGGAAACCCGGGGCAGGGCACTACAATGAGCAGTTCTTC. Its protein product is CSARKPGAGHYNEQFF.

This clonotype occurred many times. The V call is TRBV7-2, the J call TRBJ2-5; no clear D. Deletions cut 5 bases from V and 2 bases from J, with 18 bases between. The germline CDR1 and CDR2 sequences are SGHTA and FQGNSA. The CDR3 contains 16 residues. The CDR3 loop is CASSQILGTAQETQYF. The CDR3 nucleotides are TGTGCCAGCAGCCAAATCCTCGGCACGGCGCAAGAGACCCAGTACTTC.

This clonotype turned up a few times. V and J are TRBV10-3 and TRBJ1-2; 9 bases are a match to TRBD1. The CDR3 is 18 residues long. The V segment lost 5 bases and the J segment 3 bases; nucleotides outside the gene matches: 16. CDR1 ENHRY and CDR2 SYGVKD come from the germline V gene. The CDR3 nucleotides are TGTGCCATCAGTCCCACCCCAATAATACAGGGGGCAGACTATGGCTACACCTTC. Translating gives CAISPTPIIQGADYGYTF.

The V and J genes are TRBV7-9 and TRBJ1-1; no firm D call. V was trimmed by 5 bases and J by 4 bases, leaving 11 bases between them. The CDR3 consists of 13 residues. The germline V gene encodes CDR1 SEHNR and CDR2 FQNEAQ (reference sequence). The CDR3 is CASSPTRVTEAFF. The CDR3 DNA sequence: TGTGCCAGCAGCCCAACCCGAGTCACTGAAGCTTTCTTT.

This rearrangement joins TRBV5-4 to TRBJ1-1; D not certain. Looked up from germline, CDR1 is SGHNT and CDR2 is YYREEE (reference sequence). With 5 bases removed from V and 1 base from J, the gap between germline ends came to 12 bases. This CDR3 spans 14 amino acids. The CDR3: CASRIEQPNTEAFF. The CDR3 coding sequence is TGTGCCAGCAGAATAGAACAACCGAACACTGAAGCTTTCTTT.

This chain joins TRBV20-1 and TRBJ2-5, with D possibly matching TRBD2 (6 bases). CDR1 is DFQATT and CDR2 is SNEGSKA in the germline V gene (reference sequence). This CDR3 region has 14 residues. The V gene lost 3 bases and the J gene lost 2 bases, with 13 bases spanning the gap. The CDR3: CSASITSRQETQYF. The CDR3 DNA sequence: TGCAGTGCTAGTATTACTAGCCGACAAGAGACCCAGTACTTC.

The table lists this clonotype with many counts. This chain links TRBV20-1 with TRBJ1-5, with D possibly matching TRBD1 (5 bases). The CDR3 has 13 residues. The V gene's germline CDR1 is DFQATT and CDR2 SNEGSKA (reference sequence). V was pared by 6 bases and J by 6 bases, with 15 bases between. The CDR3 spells CSAATGISQPQHF. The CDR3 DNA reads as TGCAGTGCCGCAACAGGTATCAGTCAGCCCCAGCATTTT.